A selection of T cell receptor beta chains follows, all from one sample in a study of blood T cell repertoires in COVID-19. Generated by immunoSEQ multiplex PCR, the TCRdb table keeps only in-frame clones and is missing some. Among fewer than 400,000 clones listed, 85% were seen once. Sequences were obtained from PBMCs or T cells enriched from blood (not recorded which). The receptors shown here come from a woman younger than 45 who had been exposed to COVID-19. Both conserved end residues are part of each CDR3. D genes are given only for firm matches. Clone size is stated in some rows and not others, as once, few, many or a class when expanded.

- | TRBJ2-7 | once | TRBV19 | CASSIERATEQYF | TGTGCCAGTAGTATTGAGAGGGCTACCGAGCAGTACTTC
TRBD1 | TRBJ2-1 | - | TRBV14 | CASSLEGGAYNEQFF | TGTGCCAGCAGCCTGGAAGGGGGCGCCTACAATGAGCAGTTCTTC
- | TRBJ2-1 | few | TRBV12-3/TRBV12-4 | CASSTGAGKQFF | TGTGCCAGCAGTACTGGGGCGGGGAAGCAGTTCTTC
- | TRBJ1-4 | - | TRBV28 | CASSLRRSEEKLFF | TGTGCCAGCAGTCTTAGGAGGTCGGAAGAAAAACTGTTTTTT
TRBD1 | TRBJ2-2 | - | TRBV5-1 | CASSRELTGLNTGELFF | TGCGCCAGCAGCCGTGAACTGACAGGGCTGAACACCGGGGAGCTGTTTTTT
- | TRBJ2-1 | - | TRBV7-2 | CASSFTGRNEQFF | TGTGCCAGCAGCTTTACGGGTCGTAATGAGCAGTTCTTC
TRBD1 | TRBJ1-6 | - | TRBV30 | CAWSETGDFSYNSPLHF | TGTGCCTGGAGTGAAACAGGGGATTTTTCCTATAATTCACCCCTCCACTTT
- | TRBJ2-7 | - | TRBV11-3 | CASSSGEAGEQYF | TGTGCCAGCAGCTCCGGCGAGGCGGGCGAGCAGTACTTC
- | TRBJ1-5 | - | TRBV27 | CASSPQRGGMGNQPQHF | TGTGCCAGCAGCCCCCAGAGGGGGGGGATGGGCAATCAGCCCCAGCATTTT
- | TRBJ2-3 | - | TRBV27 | CASSLFSGYASSTDTQYF | TGTGCCAGCAGTTTATTCTCCGGGTATGCGTCTAGCACAGATACGCAGTATTTT
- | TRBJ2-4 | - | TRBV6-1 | CASSESGPRDIQYF | TGTGCCAGCAGTGAGTCGGGTCCCAGGGACATTCAGTACTTC
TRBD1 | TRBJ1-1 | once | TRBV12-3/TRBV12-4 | CASSFYRGAEAFF | TGTGCCAGCAGTTTTTACAGGGGAGCCGAAGCTTTCTTT
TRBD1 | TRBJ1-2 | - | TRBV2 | CARESGTGRVSYGYTF | TGTGCCAGAGAGTCCGGGACAGGGCGAGTTAGCTATGGCTACACCTTC
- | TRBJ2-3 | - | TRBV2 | CASQVGDTQYF | TGTGCCAGCCAGGTTGGAGATACGCAGTATTTT
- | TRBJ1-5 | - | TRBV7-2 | CASSLGDSGNQPQHF | TGTGCCAGCAGCTTAGGGGACTCAGGCAATCAGCCCCAGCATTTT
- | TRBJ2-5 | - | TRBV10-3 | CAISDSETQYF | TGTGCCATCAGTGATTCGGAGACCCAGTACTTC
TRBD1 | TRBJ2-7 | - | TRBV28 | CASSRGQGTEQYF | TGTGCCAGCAGTCGAGGACAGGGCACCGAGCAGTACTTC
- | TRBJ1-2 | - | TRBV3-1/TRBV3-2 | CASSQDLVSYGYTF | TGTGCCAGCAGCCAAGATCTGGTCAGCTATGGCTACACCTTC
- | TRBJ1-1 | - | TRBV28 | CASISNTEAFF | TGTGCCAGCATCTCGAACACTGAAGCTTTCTTT
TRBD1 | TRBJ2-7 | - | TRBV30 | CAWRLNRGLSAEQYF | TGTGCCTGGCGTTTGAACAGGGGCTTGTCCGCCGAGCAGTACTTC
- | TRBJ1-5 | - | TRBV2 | CASSGTANQPQHF | TGTGCCAGCAGTGGGACAGCAAATCAGCCCCAGCATTTT
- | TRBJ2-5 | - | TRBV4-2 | CASSQELGGQETQYF | TGTGCCAGCAGCCAAGAGCTAGGTGGTCAAGAGACCCAGTACTTC
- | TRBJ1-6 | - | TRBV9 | CASSHNHRETNSPLHF | TGTGCCAGCAGCCATAACCACAGGGAAACGAACTCACCCCTCCACTTT
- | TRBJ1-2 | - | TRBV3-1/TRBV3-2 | CASSQDSVVLSYGYTF | TGTGCCAGCAGCCAAGATTCCGTCGTATTATCCTATGGCTACACCTTC
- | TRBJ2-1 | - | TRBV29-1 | CSVDPNRASLSYNEQFF | TGCAGCGTTGACCCCAATCGGGCTAGCCTTTCCTACAATGAGCAGTTCTTC
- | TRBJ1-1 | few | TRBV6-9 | CASSLQEDTEAFF | TGTGCCAGCAGTCTGCAGGAGGACACTGAAGCTTTCTTT
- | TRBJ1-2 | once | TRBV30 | CAWSVGADYGYTF | TGTGCCTGGAGTGTAGGCGCGGACTATGGCTACACCTTC
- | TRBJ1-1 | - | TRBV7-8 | CASSLARAGTEAFF | TGTGCCAGCAGCTTAGCCCGGGCGGGCACTGAAGCTTTCTTT
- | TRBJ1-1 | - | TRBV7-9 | CASTKQGPNTEAFF | TGTGCCAGCACCAAACAGGGCCCGAACACTGAAGCTTTCTTT
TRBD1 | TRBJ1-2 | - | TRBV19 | CASSMVGDRFYGYTF | TGTGCCAGTAGTATGGTCGGGGACAGGTTCTATGGCTACACCTTC
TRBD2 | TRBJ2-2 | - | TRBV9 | CASSVGTSGTGELFF | TGTGCCAGCAGCGTAGGGACTAGCGGCACCGGGGAGCTGTTTTTT
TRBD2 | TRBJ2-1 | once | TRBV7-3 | CASSSSSSGSYNEQFF | TGTGCCAGCAGCTCATCTTCTAGCGGGTCGTACAATGAGCAGTTCTTC
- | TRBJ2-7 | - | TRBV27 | CASSVGGKYEQYF | TGTGCCAGCAGCGTGGGGGGAAAGTACGAGCAGTACTTC
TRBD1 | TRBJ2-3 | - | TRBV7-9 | CASSPDRATQYF | TGTGCCAGCAGCCCTGACAGGGCAACGCAGTATTTT
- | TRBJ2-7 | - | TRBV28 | CASSLLAGGLYEQYF | TGTGCCAGCAGTTTATTAGCAGGGGGACTCTACGAGCAGTACTTC
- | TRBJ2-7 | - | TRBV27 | CASSRTGTPYEQYF | TGTGCCAGCAGTAGAACAGGGACACCGTACGAGCAGTACTTC
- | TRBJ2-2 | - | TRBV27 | CASSLWEFTGELFF | TGTGCCAGCAGTTTATGGGAGTTCACCGGGGAGCTGTTTTTT
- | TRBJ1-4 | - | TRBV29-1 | CSVEPDMSSNEKLFF | TGCAGCGTTGAACCGGACATGAGCTCTAATGAAAAACTGTTTTTT
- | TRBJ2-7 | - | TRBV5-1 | CASRPSGTPNYEQYF | TGCGCCAGCAGACCCTCCGGGACACCGAATTACGAGCAGTACTTC
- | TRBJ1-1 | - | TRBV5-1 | CASSLQGNTEAFF | TGCGCCAGCAGCTTACAGGGGAACACTGAAGCTTTCTTT
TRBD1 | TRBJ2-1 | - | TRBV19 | CASSMRGHEQFF | TGTGCCAGTAGTATGAGGGGGCATGAGCAGTTCTTC
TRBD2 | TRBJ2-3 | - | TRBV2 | CASTGGQLDTQYF | TGTGCCAGCACGGGGGGGCAGCTAGATACGCAGTATTTT
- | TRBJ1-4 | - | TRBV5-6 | CASTDDQGGEKLFF | TGTGCCAGCACCGACGACCAGGGAGGTGAAAAACTGTTTTTT
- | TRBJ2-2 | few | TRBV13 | CASSPSGHPAAGELFF | TGTGCCAGCAGCCCCTCGGGTCACCCGGCTGCGGGGGAGCTGTTTTTT
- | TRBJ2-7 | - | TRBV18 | CASSPGTSDREQYF | TGTGCCAGCTCACCCGGGACATCGGATCGCGAGCAGTACTTC
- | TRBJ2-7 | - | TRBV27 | CASSLASGYEQYF | TGTGCCAGCAGTCTAGCGTCCGGGTACGAGCAGTACTTC
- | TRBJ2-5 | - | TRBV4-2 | CASSHLTGSETQYF | TGTGCCAGCAGCCATCTCACAGGGTCGGAGACCCAGTACTTC
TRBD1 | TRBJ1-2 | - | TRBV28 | CASSRTGSYGYTF | TGTGCCAGCAGCCGGACAGGCTCCTATGGCTACACCTTC
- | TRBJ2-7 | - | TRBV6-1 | CASSEGDWPYEQYF | TGTGCCAGCAGTGAGGGGGACTGGCCCTACGAGCAGTACTTC
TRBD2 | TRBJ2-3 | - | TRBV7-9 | CASSLGSSGGDTQYF | TGTGCCAGCAGCTTAGGGTCTAGCGGGGGTGATACGCAGTATTTT